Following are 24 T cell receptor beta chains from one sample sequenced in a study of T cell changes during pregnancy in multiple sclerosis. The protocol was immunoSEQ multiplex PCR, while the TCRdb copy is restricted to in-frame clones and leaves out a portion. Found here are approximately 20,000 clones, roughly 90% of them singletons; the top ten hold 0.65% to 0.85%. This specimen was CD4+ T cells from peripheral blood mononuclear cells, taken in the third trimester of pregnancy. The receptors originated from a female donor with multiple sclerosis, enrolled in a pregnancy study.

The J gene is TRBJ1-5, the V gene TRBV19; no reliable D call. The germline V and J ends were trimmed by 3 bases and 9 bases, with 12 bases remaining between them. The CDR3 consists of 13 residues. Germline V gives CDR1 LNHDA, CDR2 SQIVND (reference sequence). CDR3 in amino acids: CASSIIPGGPQHF. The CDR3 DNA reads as TGTGCCAGTAGTATTATACCTGGAGGGCCCCAGCATTTT.

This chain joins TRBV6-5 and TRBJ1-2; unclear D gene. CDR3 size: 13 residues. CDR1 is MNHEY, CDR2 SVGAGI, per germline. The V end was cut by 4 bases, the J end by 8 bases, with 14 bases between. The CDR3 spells CASSSLTTYGYTF. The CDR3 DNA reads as TGTGCCAGCAGTTCCCTAACTACTTACGGCTACACCTTC.

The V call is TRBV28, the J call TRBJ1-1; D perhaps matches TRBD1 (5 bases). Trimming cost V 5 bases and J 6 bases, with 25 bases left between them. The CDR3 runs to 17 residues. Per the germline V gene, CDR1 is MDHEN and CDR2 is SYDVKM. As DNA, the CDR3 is TGTGCCAGCAGTGCGCAACGCGGGGGGTGGGGGAGATCTGAAGCTTTCTTT. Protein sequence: CASSAQRGGWGRSEAFF.

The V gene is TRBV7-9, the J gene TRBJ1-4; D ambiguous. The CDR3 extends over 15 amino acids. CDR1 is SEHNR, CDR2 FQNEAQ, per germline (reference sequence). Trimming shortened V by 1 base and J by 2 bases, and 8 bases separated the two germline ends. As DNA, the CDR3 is TGTGCCAGCAGCTTAGAACGGCGGACTAATGAAAAACTGTTTTTT. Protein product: CASSLERRTNEKLFF. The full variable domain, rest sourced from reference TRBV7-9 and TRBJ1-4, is DTGVSQNPRHKITKRGQNVTFRCDPISEHNRLYWYRQTLGQGPEFLTYFQNEAQLEKSRLLSDRFSAERPKGSFSTLEIQRTEQGDSAMYLCASSLERRTNEKLFFGSGTQLSVL.

The CDR3 loop reads CASSWTSRYEQFF. CDR3 coding DNA: TGTGCCAGCAGCTGGACTAGCAGGTATGAGCAGTTCTTC. The chain couples TRBV7-2 to TRBJ2-1; 8 positions match TRBD2. Germline V lookup: CDR1 SGHTA, CDR2 FQGNSA. The CDR3 has 13 amino acids. V lost 4 bases to trimming and J lost 8 bases; unmatched junction nucleotides: 4. Full variable domain (rest looked up from reference TRBV7-2 and TRBJ2-1): GAGVSQSPSNKVTEKGKDVELRCDPISGHTALYWYRQSLGQGLEFLIYFQGNSAPDKSGLPSDRFSAERTGGSVSTLTIQRTQQEDSAVYLCASSWTSRYEQFFGPGTRLTVL.

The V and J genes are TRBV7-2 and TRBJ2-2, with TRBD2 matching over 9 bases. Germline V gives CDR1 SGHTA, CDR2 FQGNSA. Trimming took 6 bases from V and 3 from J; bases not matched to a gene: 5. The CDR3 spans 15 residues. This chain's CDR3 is CASRPAGGHTGELFF. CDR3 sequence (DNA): TGTGCCAGCAGGCCTGCGGGGGGGCACACCGGGGAGCTGTTTTTT.

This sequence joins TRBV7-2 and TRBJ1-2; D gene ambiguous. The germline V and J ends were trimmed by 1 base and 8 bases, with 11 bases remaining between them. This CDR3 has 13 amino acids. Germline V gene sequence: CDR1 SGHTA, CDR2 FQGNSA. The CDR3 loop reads CASSLGPGYGYTF. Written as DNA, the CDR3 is TGTGCCAGCAGCTTAGGACCAGGTTACGGCTACACCTTC.

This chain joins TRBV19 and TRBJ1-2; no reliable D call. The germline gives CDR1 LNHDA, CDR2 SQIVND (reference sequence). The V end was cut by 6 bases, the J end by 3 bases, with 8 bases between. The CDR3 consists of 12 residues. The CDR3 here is CASRLGYYGYTF. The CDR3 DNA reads TGTGCCAGTAGATTGGGCTACTATGGCTACACCTTC.

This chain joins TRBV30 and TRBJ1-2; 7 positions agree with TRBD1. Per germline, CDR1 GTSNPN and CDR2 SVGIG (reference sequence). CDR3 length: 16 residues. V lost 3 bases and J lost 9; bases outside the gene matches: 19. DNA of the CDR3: TGTGCCTGGAGCCCCGGGACAGTAGGAATAACTATGAGCTACACCTTC. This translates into CAWSPGTVGITMSYTF.

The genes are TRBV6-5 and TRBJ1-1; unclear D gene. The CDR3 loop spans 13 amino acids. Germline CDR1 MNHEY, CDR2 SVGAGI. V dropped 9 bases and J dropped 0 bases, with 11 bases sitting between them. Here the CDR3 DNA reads TGTGCCAGTCGAGCTCTTATGAACACTGAAGCTTTCTTT. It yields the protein CASRALMNTEAFF.

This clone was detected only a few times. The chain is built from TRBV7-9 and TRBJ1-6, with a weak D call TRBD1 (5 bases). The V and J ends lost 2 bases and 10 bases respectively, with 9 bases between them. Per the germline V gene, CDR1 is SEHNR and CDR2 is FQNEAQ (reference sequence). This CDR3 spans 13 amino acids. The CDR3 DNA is TGTGCCAGCAGCTTAACGGGGGACTCACCCCTCCACTTT. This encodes CASSLTGDSPLHF. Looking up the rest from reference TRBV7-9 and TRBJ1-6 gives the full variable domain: DTGVSQNPRHKITKRGQNVTFRCDPISEHNRLYWYRQTLGQGPEFLTYFQNEAQLEKSRLLSDRFSAERPKGSFSTLEIQRTEQGDSAMYLCASSLTGDSPLHFGNGTRLTVT.

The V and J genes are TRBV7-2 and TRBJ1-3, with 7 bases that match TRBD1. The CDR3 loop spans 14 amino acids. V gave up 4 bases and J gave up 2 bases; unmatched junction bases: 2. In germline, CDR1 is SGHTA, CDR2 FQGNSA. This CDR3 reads CASSSGTAGNTIYF. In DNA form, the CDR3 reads TGTGCCAGCAGCTCCGGGACAGCTGGAAACACCATATATTTT.

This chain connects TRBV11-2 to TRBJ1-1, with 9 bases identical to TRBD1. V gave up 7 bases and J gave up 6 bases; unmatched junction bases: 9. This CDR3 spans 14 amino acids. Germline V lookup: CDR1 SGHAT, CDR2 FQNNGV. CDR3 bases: TGTGCCAGCAAGGGGACAGGGAAATGGGCTGAAGCTTTCTTT. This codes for CASKGTGKWAEAFF. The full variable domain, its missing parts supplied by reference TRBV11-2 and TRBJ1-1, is EAGVAQSPRYKIIEKRQSVAFWCNPISGHATLYWYQQILGQGPKLLIQFQNNGVVDDSQLPKDRFSAERLKGVDSTLKIQPAKLEDSAVYLCASKGTGKWAEAFFGQGTRLTVV.

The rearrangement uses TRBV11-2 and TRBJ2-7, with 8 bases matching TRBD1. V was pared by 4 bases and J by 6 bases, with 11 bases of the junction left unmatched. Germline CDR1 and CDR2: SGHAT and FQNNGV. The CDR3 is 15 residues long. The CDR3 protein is CASSWRRDRLSEQYF. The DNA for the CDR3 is TGTGCCAGCAGCTGGCGCCGGGACAGGCTAAGCGAGCAGTACTTC.

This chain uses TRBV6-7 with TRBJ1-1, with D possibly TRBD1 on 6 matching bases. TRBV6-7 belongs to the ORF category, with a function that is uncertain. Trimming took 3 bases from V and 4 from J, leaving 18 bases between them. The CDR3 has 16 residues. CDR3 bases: TGTGCCAGCAGTTATTGCAGGGAGAAAGGGGGCACTGAAGCTTTCTTT. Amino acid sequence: CASSYCREKGGTEAFF.

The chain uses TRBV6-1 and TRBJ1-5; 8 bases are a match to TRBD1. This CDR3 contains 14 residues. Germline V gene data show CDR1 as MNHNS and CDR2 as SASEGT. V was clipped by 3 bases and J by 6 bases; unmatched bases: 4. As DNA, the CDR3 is TGTGCCAGCAGTGACTCAGGGGGCGGTCAGCCCCAGCATTTT. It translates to CASSDSGGGQPQHF.

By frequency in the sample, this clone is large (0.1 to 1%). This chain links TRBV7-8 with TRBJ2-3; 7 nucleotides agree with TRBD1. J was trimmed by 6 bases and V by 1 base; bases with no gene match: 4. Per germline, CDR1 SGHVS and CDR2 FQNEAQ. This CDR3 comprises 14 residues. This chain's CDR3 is CASSLEGAGDTQYF. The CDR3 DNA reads TGTGCCAGCAGCTTAGAGGGGGCAGGGGATACGCAGTATTTT.

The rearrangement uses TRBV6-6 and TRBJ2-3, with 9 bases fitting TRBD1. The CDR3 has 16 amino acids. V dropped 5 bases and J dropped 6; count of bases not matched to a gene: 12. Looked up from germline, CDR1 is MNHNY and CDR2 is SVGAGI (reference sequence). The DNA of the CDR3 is TGTGCCAGCAGTGTACGGACAGGGGCGTTGTCGGATACGCAGTATTTT. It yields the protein CASSVRTGALSDTQYF.

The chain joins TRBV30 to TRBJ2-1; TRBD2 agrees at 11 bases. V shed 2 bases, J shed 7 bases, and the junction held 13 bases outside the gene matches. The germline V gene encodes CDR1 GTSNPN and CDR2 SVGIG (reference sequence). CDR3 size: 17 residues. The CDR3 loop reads CAWSKGLAGDTRNEQFF. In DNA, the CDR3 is TGTGCCTGGAGTAAAGGACTAGCGGGCGATACGAGAAATGAGCAGTTCTTC. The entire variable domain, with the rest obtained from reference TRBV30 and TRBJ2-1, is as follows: SQTIHQWPATLVQPVGSPLSLECTVEGTSNPNLYWYRQAAGRGLQLLFYSVGIGQISSEVPQNLSASRPQDRQFILSSKKLLLSDSGFYLCAWSKGLAGDTRNEQFFGPGTRLTVL.

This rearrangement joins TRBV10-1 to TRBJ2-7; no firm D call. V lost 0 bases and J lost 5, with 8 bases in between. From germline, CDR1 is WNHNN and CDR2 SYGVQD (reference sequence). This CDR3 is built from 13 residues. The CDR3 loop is CASSESHNNEQYF. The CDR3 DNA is TGCGCCAGCAGTGAGTCTCACAATAACGAGCAGTACTTC.

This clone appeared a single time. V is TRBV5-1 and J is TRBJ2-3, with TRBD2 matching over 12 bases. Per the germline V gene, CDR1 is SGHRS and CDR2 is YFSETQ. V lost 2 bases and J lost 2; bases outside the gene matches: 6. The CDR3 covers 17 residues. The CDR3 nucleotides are TGCGCCAGCAGCTTTTATTCTAGCGGGGGGGCCACAGATACGCAGTATTTT. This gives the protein CASSFYSSGGATDTQYF.

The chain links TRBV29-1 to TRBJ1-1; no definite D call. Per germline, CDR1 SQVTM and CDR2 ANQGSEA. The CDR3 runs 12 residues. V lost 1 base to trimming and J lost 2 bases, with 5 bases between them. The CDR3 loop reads CSVEGRNTEAFF. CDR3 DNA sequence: TGCAGCGTTGAAGGCAGAAACACTGAAGCTTTCTTT.

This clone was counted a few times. CDR3 sequence reads: CASSVTGTGGGRETQYF. The CDR3 DNA reads TGTGCCAGCAGCGTAACCGGGACAGGGGGGGGACGAGAGACCCAGTACTTC. The chain combines TRBV9 with TRBJ2-5; TRBD1 matches at 11 bases. There are 17 residues in the CDR3. Germline V gene lookup returns CDR1 SGDLS and CDR2 YYNGEE. V shed 1 base and J 4 bases; nucleotides not matched to a gene: 9.

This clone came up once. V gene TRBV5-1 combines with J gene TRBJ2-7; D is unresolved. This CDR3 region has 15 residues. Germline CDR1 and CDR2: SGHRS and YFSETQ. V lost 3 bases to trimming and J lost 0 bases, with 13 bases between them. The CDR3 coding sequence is TGCGCCAGCAGCTCTAACCCCGACACCTCCTACGAGCAGTACTTC. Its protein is CASSSNPDTSYEQYF.